This T cell receptor beta chain was retrieved from a study of neurological immune-mediated disorders. Study-level points and caveats: Clinical and MRI features did not associate with the cluster found in multiple sclerosis patients. CDR3 amino acid sequences of expanded clones were not shared across subjects, a result suggesting private repertoires in all groups.

This clonotype was found many times. Its specificity is unknown. The germline V gene encodes CDR1 KGHDR and CDR2 SFDVKD. Losses at the gene ends were 5 bases for V and 9 bases for J; bases not matched to a gene: 7. The CDR3 has 14 residues. The time point denotes: longitudinal time-point 3. For the unsorted libraries, 2 million PBMCs stored at -80 C served as input. Over 160 million TCR-beta sequences from 15-18 subjects came from every sequencing run. TCRdb redid the calling of the 5' RACE reads with MiXCR, one entry per CDR3 protein. The sample consists of 84,000 or so distinct CDR3 sequences, approximately 4.3% of them appearing once.

The J gene is TRBJ2-7, the V gene TRBV24-1; 12 bases are shared with TRBD2. This clonotype originated in a woman aged 60-75 years with multiple sclerosis. The sequencing input was PBMCs. The CDR3 nucleotides read TGTGCCACCAGTGGCGCGACTAGCGGGGGAGCGCAGTACTTC. Its translation: CATSGATSGGAQYF.